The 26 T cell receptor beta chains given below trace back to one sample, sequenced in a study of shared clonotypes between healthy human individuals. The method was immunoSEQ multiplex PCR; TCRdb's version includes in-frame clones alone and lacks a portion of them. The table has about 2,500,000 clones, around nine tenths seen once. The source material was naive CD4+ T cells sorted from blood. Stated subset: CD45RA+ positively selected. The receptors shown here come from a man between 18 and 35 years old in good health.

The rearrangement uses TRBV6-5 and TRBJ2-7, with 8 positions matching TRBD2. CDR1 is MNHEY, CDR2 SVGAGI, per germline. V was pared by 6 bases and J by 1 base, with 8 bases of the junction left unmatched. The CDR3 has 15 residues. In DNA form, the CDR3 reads TGTGCCAGCAGCACCTTGCGGGAGGCATCCTACGAGCAGTACTTC. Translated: CASSTLREASYEQYF.

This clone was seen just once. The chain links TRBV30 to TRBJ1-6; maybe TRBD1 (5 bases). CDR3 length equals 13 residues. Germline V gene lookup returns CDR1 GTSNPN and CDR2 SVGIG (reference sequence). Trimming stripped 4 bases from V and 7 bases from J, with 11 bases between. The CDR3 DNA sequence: TGTGCCTGGAAGACAGCCAGCAATTCACCCCTCCACTTT. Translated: CAWKTASNSPLHF.

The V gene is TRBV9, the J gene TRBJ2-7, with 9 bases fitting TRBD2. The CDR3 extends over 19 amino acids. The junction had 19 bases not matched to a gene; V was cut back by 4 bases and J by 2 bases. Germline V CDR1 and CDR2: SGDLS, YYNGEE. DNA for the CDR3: TGTGCCAGCAGCTCCCGTCCCGGGACTAGCCCAGAGAGACCCTACGAGCAGTACTTC. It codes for CASSSRPGTSPERPYEQYF.

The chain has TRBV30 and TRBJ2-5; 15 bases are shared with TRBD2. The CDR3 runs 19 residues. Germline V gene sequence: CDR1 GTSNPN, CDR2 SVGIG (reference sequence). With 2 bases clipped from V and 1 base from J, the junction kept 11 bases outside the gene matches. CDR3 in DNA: TGTGCCTGGAGTCTAGGACTAGCGGGAGGGCCGGGGTTCCAAGAGACCCAGTACTTC. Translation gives CAWSLGLAGGPGFQETQYF.

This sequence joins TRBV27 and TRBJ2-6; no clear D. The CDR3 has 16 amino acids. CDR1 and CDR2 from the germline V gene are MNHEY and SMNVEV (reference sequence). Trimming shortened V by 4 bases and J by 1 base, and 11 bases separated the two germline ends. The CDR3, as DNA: TGTGCCAGCAGTTCCCGAAGAAGTTCTGGGGCCAACGTCCTGACTTTC. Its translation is CASSSRRSSGANVLTF.

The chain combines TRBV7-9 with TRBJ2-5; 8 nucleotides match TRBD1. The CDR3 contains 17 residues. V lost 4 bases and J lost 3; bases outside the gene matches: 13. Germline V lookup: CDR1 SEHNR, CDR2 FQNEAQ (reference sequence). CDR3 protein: CASSSLPPDRGKETQYF. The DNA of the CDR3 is TGTGCCAGCAGCTCCCTACCTCCCGACAGGGGCAAAGAGACCCAGTACTTC.

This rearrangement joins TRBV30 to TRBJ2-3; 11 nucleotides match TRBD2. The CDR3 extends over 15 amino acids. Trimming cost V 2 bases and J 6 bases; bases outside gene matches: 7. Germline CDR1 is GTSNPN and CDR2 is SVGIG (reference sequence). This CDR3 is CAWSKTSGSMDTQYF. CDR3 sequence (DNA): TGTGCCTGGAGTAAAACTAGCGGGAGTATGGATACGCAGTATTTT.

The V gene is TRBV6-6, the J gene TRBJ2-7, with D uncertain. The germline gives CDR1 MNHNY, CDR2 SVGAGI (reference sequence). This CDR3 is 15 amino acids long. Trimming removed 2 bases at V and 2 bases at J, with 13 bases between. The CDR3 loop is CASSYLDTITYEQYF. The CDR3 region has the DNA TGTGCCAGCAGTTACCTCGACACTATAACCTACGAGCAGTACTTC.

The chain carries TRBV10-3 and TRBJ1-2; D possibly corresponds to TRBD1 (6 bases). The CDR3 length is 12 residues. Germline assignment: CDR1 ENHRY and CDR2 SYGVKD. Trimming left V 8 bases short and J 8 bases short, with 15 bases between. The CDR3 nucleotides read TGTGCCATCCTGCAGGGGCCCTCCGGCTACACCTTC. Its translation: CAILQGPSGYTF.

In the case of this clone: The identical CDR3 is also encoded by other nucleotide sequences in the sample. The CDR3 protein is CASSEGVAEAFF. In nucleotides, the CDR3 is TGTGCCAGCAGTGAAGGTGTGGCTGAAGCTTTCTTT. The rearrangement uses TRBV6-1 and TRBJ1-1, with D uncertain. The V gene's germline CDR1 is MNHNS and CDR2 SASEGT. Deletions cut 1 base from V and 6 bases from J, with 6 bases between. The CDR3 is 12 amino acids.

The CDR3 spells CASSLDRAEKLFF. CDR3 coding DNA: TGTGCCAGCAGCTTAGACCGGGCCGAAAAACTGTTTTTT. V and J are TRBV7-6 and TRBJ1-4; D gene ambiguous. The CDR3 is made up of 13 amino acids. With 1 base removed from V and 8 bases from J, the gap between germline ends came to 8 bases. Germline assignment: CDR1 SGHVS and CDR2 FNYEAQ. The full variable domain, with the rest looked up from reference TRBV7-6 and TRBJ1-4, is GAGVSQSPRYKVTKRGQDVALRCDPISGHVSLYWYRQALGQGPEFLTYFNYEAQQDKSGLPNDRFSAERPEGSISTLTIQRTEQRDSAMYRCASSLDRAEKLFFGSGTQLSVL.

The CDR3 sequence: CASSSPGFSGGQPQHF. The DNA for the CDR3 is TGTGCCAGCAGTAGCCCGGGATTCAGTGGGGGGCAGCCCCAGCATTTT. The chain combines TRBV28 with TRBJ1-5, with a weak D call TRBD1 (5 bases). Germline CDR1 and CDR2: MDHEN and SYDVKM. Trimming shortened V by 5 bases and J by 7 bases, and 21 bases separated the two germline ends. This CDR3 has 16 amino acids.

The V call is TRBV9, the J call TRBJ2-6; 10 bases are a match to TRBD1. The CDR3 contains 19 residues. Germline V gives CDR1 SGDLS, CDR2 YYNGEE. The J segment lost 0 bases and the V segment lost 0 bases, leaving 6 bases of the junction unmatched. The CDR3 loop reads CASSVVGDRGYSGANVLTF. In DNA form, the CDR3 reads TGTGCCAGCAGCGTAGTTGGGGACAGGGGTTACTCTGGGGCCAACGTCCTGACTTTC. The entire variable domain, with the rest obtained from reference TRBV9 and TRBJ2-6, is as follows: DSGVTQTPKHLITATGQRVTLRCSPRSGDLSVYWYQQSLDQGLQFLIQYYNGEERAKGNILERFSAQQFPDLHSELNLSSLELGDSALYFCASSVVGDRGYSGANVLTFGAGSRLTVL.

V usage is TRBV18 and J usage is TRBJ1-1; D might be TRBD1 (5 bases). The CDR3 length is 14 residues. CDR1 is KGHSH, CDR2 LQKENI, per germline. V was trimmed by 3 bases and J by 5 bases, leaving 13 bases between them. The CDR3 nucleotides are TGTGCCAGCTCACCGGCTCAGGGTGTAACTGAAGCTTTCTTT. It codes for CASSPAQGVTEAFF.

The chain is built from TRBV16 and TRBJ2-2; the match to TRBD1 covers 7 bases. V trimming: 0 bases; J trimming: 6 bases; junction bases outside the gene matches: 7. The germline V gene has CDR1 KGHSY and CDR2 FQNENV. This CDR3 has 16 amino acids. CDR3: CASSQSRGRVPGELFF. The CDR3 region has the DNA TGTGCCAGCAGCCAATCAAGGGGGCGCGTCCCCGGGGAGCTGTTTTTT. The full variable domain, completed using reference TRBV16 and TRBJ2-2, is GEEVAQTPKHLVRGEGQKAKLYCAPIKGHSYVFWYQQVLKNEFKFLISFQNENVFDETGMPKERFSAKCLPNSPCSLEIQATKLEDSAVYFCASSQSRGRVPGELFFGEGSRLTVL.

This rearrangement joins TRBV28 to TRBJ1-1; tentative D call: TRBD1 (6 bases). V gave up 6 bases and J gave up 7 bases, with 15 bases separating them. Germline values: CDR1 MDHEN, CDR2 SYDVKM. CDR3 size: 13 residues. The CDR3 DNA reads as TGTGCCAGCAGCACCGTGGGGGCCATTGAAGCTTTCTTT. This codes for CASSTVGAIEAFF.

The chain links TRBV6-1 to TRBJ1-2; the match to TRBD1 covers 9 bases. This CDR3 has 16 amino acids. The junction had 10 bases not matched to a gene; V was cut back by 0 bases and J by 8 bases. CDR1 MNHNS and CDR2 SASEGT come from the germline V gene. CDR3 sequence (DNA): TGTGCCAGCAGTGAAGCGCCCGGGACAGGGATAAGGGGCTACACCTTC. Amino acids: CASSEAPGTGIRGYTF.

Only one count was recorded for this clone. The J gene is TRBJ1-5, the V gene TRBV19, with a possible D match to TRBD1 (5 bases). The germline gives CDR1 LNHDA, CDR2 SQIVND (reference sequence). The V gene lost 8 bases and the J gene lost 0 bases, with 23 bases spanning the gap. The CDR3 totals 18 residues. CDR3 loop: CASGRQRPTANSNQPQHF. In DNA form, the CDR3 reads TGTGCCAGTGGTCGACAGCGTCCTACTGCAAATAGCAATCAGCCCCAGCATTTT.

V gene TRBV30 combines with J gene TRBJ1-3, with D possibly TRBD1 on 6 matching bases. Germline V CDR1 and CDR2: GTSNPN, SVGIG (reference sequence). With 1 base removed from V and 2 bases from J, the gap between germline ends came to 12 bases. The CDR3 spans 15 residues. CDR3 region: CAWSGRGATGNTIYF. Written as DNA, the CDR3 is TGTGCCTGGAGTGGTCGGGGGGCAACTGGAAACACCATATATTTT.

CDR3: CAWSATGTDFNEQFF. The CDR3 DNA follows: TGTGCCTGGAGTGCAACCGGGACAGATTTCAATGAGCAGTTCTTC. This sequence joins TRBV30 and TRBJ2-1, with 7 nucleotides matching TRBD1. After removal of 1 base from V and 6 bases from J, the junction contained 9 bases not matched to a gene. Germline loops: CDR1 GTSNPN, CDR2 SVGIG (reference sequence). The CDR3 runs 15 residues.

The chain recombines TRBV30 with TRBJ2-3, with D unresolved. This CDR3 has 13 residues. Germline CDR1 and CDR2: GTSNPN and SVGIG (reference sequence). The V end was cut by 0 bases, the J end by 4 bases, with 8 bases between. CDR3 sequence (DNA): TGTGCCTGGAGTGTACTCATCCCAGATACGCAGTATTTT. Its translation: CAWSVLIPDTQYF.

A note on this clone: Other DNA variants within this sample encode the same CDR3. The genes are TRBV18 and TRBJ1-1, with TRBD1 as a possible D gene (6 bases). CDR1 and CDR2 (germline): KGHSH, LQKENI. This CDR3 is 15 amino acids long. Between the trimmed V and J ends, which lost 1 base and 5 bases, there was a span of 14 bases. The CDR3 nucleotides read TGTGCCAGCTCACCACAAAACAGGGAAGGAACTGAAGCTTTCTTT. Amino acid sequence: CASSPQNREGTEAFF.

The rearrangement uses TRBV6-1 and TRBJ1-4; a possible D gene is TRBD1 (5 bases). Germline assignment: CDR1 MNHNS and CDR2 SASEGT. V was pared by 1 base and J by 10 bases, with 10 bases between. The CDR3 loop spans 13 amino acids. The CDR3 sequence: CASSEGQGVKLFF. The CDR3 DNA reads TGTGCCAGCAGTGAAGGGCAGGGAGTAAAACTGTTTTTT.

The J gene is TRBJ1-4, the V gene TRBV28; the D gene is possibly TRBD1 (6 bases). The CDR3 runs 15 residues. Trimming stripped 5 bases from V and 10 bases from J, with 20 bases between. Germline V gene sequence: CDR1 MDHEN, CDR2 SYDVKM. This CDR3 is CASSPTGLSGGKLFF. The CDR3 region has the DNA TGTGCCAGCAGTCCTACAGGGCTGAGTGGAGGAAAACTGTTTTTT. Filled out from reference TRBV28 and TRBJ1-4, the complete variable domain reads DVKVTQSSRYLVKRTGEKVFLECVQDMDHENMFWYRQDPGLGLRLIYFSYDVKMKEKGDIPEGYSVSREKKERFSLILESASTNQTSMYLCASSPTGLSGGKLFFGSGTQLSVL.

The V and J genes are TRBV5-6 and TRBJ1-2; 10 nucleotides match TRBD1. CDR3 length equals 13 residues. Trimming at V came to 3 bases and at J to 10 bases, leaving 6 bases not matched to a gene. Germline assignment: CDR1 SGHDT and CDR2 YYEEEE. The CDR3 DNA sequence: TGTGCCAGCAGCTCGACGGGACAGGGGTACTACACCTTC. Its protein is CASSSTGQGYYTF. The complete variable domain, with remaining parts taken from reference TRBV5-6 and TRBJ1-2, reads DAGVTQSPTHLIKTRGQQVTLRCSPKSGHDTVSWYQQALGQGPQFIFQYYEEEERQRGNFPDRFSGHQFPNYSSELNVNALLLGDSALYLCASSSTGQGYYTFGSGTRLTVV.

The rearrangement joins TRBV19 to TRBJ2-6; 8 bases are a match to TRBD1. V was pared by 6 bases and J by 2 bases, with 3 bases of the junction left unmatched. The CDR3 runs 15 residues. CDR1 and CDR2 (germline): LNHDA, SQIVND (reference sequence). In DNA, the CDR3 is TGTGCCAGTAGGTCAGGGGGCGCTGGGGCCAACGTCCTGACTTTC. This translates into CASRSGGAGANVLTF. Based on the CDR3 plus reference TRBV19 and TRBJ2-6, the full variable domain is DGGITQSPKYLFRKEGQNVTLSCEQNLNHDAMYWYRQDPGQGLRLIYYSQIVNDFQKGDIAEGYSVSREKKESFPLTVTSAQKNPTAFYLCASRSGGAGANVLTFGAGSRLTVL.